The 8 T cell receptor beta chains presented below share a single source sample, sequenced in a study of T-cell reconstitution after alpha-beta-depleted transplantation in children. This sample's TCRbeta library carried unique molecular identifier barcodes. Each CDR3 protein is one row after TCRdb ran MiXCR on the PCR reads. Of approximately 630,000 distinct CDR3 sequences in the sample, about an eighth were seen once. The sequencing used PBMCs, collected before TCRalphabeta/CD19-depleted stem cell transplant. These receptors originate from a girl aged 2 to 9 with congenital amegakaryocytic thrombocytopenia, due to receive a stem cell transplant.

This clonotype was seen repeatedly, ten times or more. V and J are TRBV12-3 or TRBV12-4 and TRBJ1-4; D gene uncertain. The ends were cut back, 0 bases at V and 7 bases at J, with 9 bases in the middle. This CDR3 comprises 14 residues. As DNA, the CDR3 is TGTGCCAGCAGTTTAGCGGCCAGAGGTGAAAAACTGTTTTTT. This encodes CASSLAARGEKLFF.

The rearrangement joins TRBV5-6 to TRBJ2-1; possibly TRBD1 for D (6 bases). Germline lookup yields CDR1 SGHDT and CDR2 YYEEEE. This CDR3 is 19 amino acids long. V was cut by 0 bases and J by 8 bases, with 27 bases left in between. CDR3 amino acids: CASSLVVYRVGIGSYEQFF. CDR3 coding DNA: TGTGCCAGCAGCTTGGTAGTATACAGGGTAGGGATAGGTAGCTATGAGCAGTTCTTC. The full variable domain, in which reference TRBV5-6 and TRBJ2-1 provide the parts outside the CDR3, is DAGVTQSPTHLIKTRGQQVTLRCSPKSGHDTVSWYQQALGQGPQFIFQYYEEEERQRGNFPDRFSGHQFPNYSSELNVNALLLGDSALYLCASSLVVYRVGIGSYEQFFGPGTRLTVL.

This clonotype was found many times. The gene calls are TRBV5-1 and TRBJ1-1, with TRBD1 as a possible D gene (5 bases). Looked up from germline, CDR1 is SGHRS and CDR2 is YFSETQ. The length of the CDR3 is 13 residues. The V end was cut by 4 bases, the J end by 3 bases, with 10 bases between. The CDR3, as DNA: TGCGCCAGCAGCGCGGGACTCCACACTGAAGCTTTCTTT. Protein: CASSAGLHTEAFF.

The chain is built from TRBV15 and TRBJ2-7; 7 bases are shared with TRBD2. With V trimmed by 0 bases and J by 2 bases, 4 bases remained unmatched. Germline assignment: CDR1 LNHNV and CDR2 YYDKDF (reference sequence). The length of the CDR3 is 15 residues. This CDR3 reads CATSRDWGRAYEQYF. As DNA, the CDR3 is TGTGCCACCAGCAGAGATTGGGGGAGGGCCTACGAGCAGTACTTC.

This clonotype was seen only a few times. This chain joins TRBV5-5 and TRBJ2-7; D possibly corresponds to TRBD2 (5 bases). Germline CDR1 reads SGHKS; CDR2 reads YYEKEE (reference sequence). Trimming took off 3 bases at V and 6 bases at J, with 13 bases between the two ends. The CDR3 runs to 13 residues. DNA of the CDR3: TGTGCCAGCAGCTGGCCGACGGGGATCGAGCAGTACTTC. Its translation is CASSWPTGIEQYF.

This clonotype occurred many times. The rearrangement uses TRBV5-1 and TRBJ2-1; no clear D. Germline loops: CDR1 SGHRS, CDR2 YFSETQ. Trimming cost V 1 base and J 9 bases, with 8 bases left between them. This CDR3 is 12 amino acids long. The DNA for the CDR3 is TGCGCCAGCAGCTTGTCCCAGCGTGAGCAGTTCTTC. This gives the protein CASSLSQREQFF.

This clonotype appeared many times. This chain links TRBV11-1 with TRBJ2-5, with TRBD2 matching 11 bases. Per the germline V gene, CDR1 is SGHAT and CDR2 is FQDESV (reference sequence). The junction had 11 bases not matched to a gene; V was cut back by 0 bases and J by 5 bases. This CDR3 has 18 amino acids. CDR3 amino acids: CASSLAYLAGGPGETQYF. The DNA for the CDR3 is TGTGCCAGCAGCTTAGCCTACCTAGCGGGAGGACCGGGTGAGACCCAGTACTTC.

The chain employs TRBV7-9 and TRBJ1-2; no definite D call. This CDR3 contains 13 residues. The V gene's germline CDR1 is SEHNR and CDR2 FQNEAQ (reference sequence). V was cut by 1 base and J by 8 bases, with 11 bases left in between. CDR3: CASSLEETRGYTF. In nucleotides, the CDR3 is TGTGCCAGCAGCTTAGAAGAGACACGAGGCTACACCTTC.